This T cell receptor (beta chain) was captured in a study of identical twins. General study results and limits: Whereas memory repertoires showed no such difference, abundant cord blood beta clonotypes carried fewer insertions.

Details on this clonotype: Its target is unknown.

Via MiXCR, TCRdb re-called the 5' RACE reads, giving one row per CDR3 protein. The sample holds a few hundred thousand distinct CDR3 sequences, 9.6% seen once. The germline gives CDR1 SEHNR, CDR2 FQNEAQ (reference sequence). The length of the CDR3 is 15 residues. V was trimmed by 1 base and J by 3 bases, leaving 12 bases between them. This sample also appeared in a second study, on yellow fever vaccine responses in identical twins.

This TCR was sampled from a woman under 30 in good health. The sample comprised PBMCs. This rearrangement joins TRBV7-9 to TRBJ1-1; D unclear. This CDR3 reads CASSLDGVADTEAFF. CDR3 nucleotides: TGTGCCAGCAGCTTAGATGGGGTAGCAGACACTGAAGCTTTCTTT.